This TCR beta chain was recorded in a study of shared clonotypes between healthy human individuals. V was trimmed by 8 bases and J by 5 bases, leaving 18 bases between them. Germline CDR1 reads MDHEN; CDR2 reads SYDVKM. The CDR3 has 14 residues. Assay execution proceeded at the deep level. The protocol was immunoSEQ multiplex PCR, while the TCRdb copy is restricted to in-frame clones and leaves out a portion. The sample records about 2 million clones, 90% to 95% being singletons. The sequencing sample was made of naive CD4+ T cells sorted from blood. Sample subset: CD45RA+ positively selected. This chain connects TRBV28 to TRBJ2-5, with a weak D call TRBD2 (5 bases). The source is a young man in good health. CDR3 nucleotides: TGTGCCAGCGGTGTATCGACACCGGGGGAGACCCAGTACTTC. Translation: CASGVSTPGETQYF.